A selection of T cell receptor beta chains follows, all from one sample in a study of lymphopenia after photon versus proton radiotherapy. Here immunoSEQ multiplex PCR was the method, and the copy in TCRdb shows in-frame clones only, minus some. The table includes more than 70,000 clones, around four fifths detected once. The sample here was peripheral blood, taken from a patient treated with proton-based radiotherapy. All receptors derive from a man between 60 and 75 years old with pancreatic cancer. CDR3s include the opening cysteine and the closing phenylalanine or tryptophan.

TRBJ2-2	TRBV5-6	CASSGLVSRTGELFF
TRBJ2-7	TRBV5-1	CASSYTNSYEQYF
TRBJ2-2	TRBV5-6	CASSLGTLYTGELFF
TRBJ1-2	TRBV9	CASSQRTQGNYGYTF
TRBJ2-7	TRBV6-5	CASSYRGGLGYEQYF
TRBJ1-5	TRBV28	CASRPGARQPQHF
TRBJ2-2	TRBV29-1	CSATGVGELFF
TRBJ2-4	TRBV11-1	CASSLAAKNIQYF
TRBJ2-2	TRBV7-8	CASSLAVGAEGGELFF
TRBJ2-1	TRBV29-1	CSVGLLNEQFF
TRBJ2-5	TRBV6-6	CASRHRDEETQYF
TRBJ2-7	TRBV28	CASSPAWEAGVYEQYF
TRBJ1-2	TRBV6-5	CASSEGYGYTF
TRBJ2-2	TRBV19	CASSPYPGQGATGELFF
TRBJ2-1	TRBV27	CASSHELAGINEQFF
TRBJ1-1	TRBV7-9	CASSRQGGINTEAFF
TRBJ2-7	TRBV28	CASSLGDRASPQQYF
TRBJ2-3	TRBV6-5	CASSPDRVDTQYF
TRBJ2-7	TRBV6-5	CASSYAGAGWVEQYF
TRBJ2-2	TRBV18	CASSPLGTTGELFF
TRBJ1-5	TRBV6-5	CASKPQTGTDQPQHF
TRBJ2-3	TRBV5-1	CASTLNVRGPGGTDTQYF
TRBJ2-3	TRBV13	CASSSGTRSTDTQYF
TRBJ2-3	TRBV25-1	CASGITDTQYF
TRBJ2-7	TRBV11-3	CASSSDLSAGGPYEQYF
TRBJ2-2	TRBV4-1	CASSQLLGGGELFF
TRBJ2-3	TRBV7-2	CASSFSGSYTDTQYF
TRBJ1-2	TRBV4-1	CASSQIGAFYGYTF
TRBJ1-2	TRBV18	CASSPPTTGGYGYTF